This is a list of T cell receptor beta chains from one sample in a study of neurological immune-mediated disorders. TCRdb itself ran the 5' RACE reads through MiXCR, one entry per CDR3 protein. The sample yields 50,000 or so distinct CDR3 sequences, around 3.3% seen once. The specimen was PBMCs. Receptor source: a man aged 40-55 years with multiple sclerosis. CDR3s include the opening cysteine and the closing phenylalanine or tryptophan. D genes are given only for firm matches. Not every row has a clone size; where given, it reads once, few, many or a size class.

clone_size | j_call | v_call | d_call | cdr3_aa | cdr3_nt
medium-sized | TRBJ1-3 | TRBV20-1 | NA | CSALGRRAGVVSGNTIYF | TGCAGTGCCCTAGGACGGCGCGCAGGGGTTGTCTCTGGAAACACCATATATTTT
many | TRBJ2-2 | TRBV3-1 | TRBD1 | CASSGQVNTGELFF | TGTGCCAGCAGCGGACAGGTGAACACCGGGGAGCTGTTTTTT
many | TRBJ2-1 | TRBV7-3 | NA | CASSYDAGSVEQFF | TGTGCCAGCAGCTACGACGCGGGGTCCGTTGAGCAGTTCTTC
NA | TRBJ1-1 | TRBV30 | NA | CAWSAPGTNTLEAFF | TGTGCCTGGAGTGCGCCCGGGACGAATACGCTCGAAGCTTTCTTT
many | TRBJ2-7 | TRBV12-3/TRBV12-4 | NA | CASSFRGARSYEQYF | TGTGCCAGCAGTTTCCGGGGGGCTAGATCTTACGAGCAGTACTTC
many | TRBJ2-3 | TRBV5-5 | TRBD1 | CASSSGQLTDTQYF | TGTGCCAGCAGCTCGGGACAGCTCACAGATACGCAGTATTTT
many | TRBJ2-1 | TRBV5-1 | TRBD1 | CASSLDGDSGYNEQFF | TGCGCCAGCAGCTTGGACGGGGACAGCGGTTACAATGAGCAGTTCTTC
many | TRBJ1-5 | TRBV20-1 | TRBD1 | CSARETGVLRSNQPQHF | TGCAGTGCTAGAGAGACAGGGGTCCTTAGGAGCAATCAGCCCCAGCATTTT
many | TRBJ1-2 | TRBV4-1 | NA | CASSQEFGGGYGYTF | TGCGCCAGCAGCCAAGAATTCGGGGGGGGCTATGGCTACACCTTC
many | TRBJ1-2 | TRBV20-1 | NA | CSAMPAGVPNYGYTF | TGCAGTGCTATGCCCGCGGGGGTCCCTAACTATGGCTACACCTTC
many | TRBJ2-7 | TRBV13 | TRBD1 | CASSSPGQGTYEQYF | TGTGCCAGCAGCTCCCCGGGACAGGGGACCTACGAGCAGTACTTC
many | TRBJ1-3 | TRBV10-3 | NA | CAISGLSGNTIYF | TGTGCCATCAGTGGACTGAGCGGAAACACCATATATTTT
many | TRBJ2-3 | TRBV9 | TRBD2 | CASSGTSTGGSTDTQYF | TGTGCCAGCAGCGGAACTAGCACCGGGGGGAGCACAGATACGCAGTATTTT
many | TRBJ2-7 | TRBV2 | NA | CASRTGRSSYEQYF | TGTGCCAGTAGAACAGGGCGAAGCTCCTACGAGCAGTACTTC
many | TRBJ2-2 | TRBV7-9 | TRBD2 | CASSLASGLAGTTGELFF | TGTGCCAGCAGCTTAGCGTCGGGACTAGCGGGAACCACCGGGGAGCTGTTTTTT
many | TRBJ2-3 | TRBV29-1 | TRBD2 | CSVSTSGRGYTDTQYF | TGCAGCGTTTCGACTAGCGGACGGGGATACACAGATACGCAGTATTTT
many | TRBJ2-5 | TRBV5-6 | TRBD2 | CASSSPETSGLQETQYF | TGTGCCAGCAGCTCTCCGGAGACTAGCGGACTCCAAGAGACCCAGTACTTC
many | TRBJ2-7 | TRBV9 | TRBD1 | CASSPGQGKDEQYF | TGTGCCAGCAGCCCAGGACAGGGTAAGGACGAGCAGTACTTC
many | TRBJ2-7 | TRBV2 | NA | CASKRGGSSYEQYF | TGTGCCAGCAAGAGGGGGGGAAGCTCCTACGAGCAGTACTTC
many | TRBJ2-5 | TRBV5-1 | TRBD2 | CASSFIAGDPQETQYF | TGCGCCAGCAGCTTTATAGCGGGGGATCCACAAGAGACCCAGTACTTC
many | TRBJ1-1 | TRBV2 | NA | CASRSGVNTEAFF | TGTGCCAGCAGATCAGGGGTGAACACTGAAGCTTTCTTT
many | TRBJ2-7 | TRBV20-1 | TRBD1 | CSARDWGQGVAYEQYF | TGCAGTGCTAGAGATTGGGGACAGGGGGTAGCCTACGAGCAGTACTTC
many | TRBJ1-1 | TRBV12-3/TRBV12-4 | TRBD1 | CASSLEDRVLTEAFF | TGTGCCAGCAGTTTAGAGGACAGGGTACTCACTGAAGCTTTCTTT
many | TRBJ2-3 | TRBV5-1 | NA | CASSLGQRADTQYF | TGCGCCAGCAGCTTGGGACAGCGAGCAGATACGCAGTATTTT
many | TRBJ1-5 | TRBV5-1 | NA | CASSLDTGNQPQHF | TGCGCCAGCAGCTTGGACACTGGCAATCAGCCCCAGCATTTT
many | TRBJ1-3 | TRBV18 | NA | CASSPMEVLSGNTIYF | TGTGCCAGCTCACCAATGGAGGTCCTCTCTGGAAACACCATATATTTT
NA | TRBJ2-2 | TRBV7-9 | TRBD2 | CASTLRGGRTGELFF | TGTGCCAGCACCCTCCGGGGGGGCCGGACCGGGGAGCTGTTTTTT
many | TRBJ2-1 | TRBV20-1 | TRBD2 | CSAAAGGRGNEQFF | TGCAGTGCCGCCGCGGGGGGGCGAGGCAATGAGCAGTTCTTC
many | TRBJ2-1 | TRBV7-2 | NA | CASSLAGRGYSYNEQFF | TGTGCCAGCAGCTTAGCAGGCCGGGGGTACTCCTACAATGAGCAGTTCTTC
many | TRBJ2-3 | TRBV20-1 | TRBD2 | CSAPTTSATDTQYF | TGCAGTGCTCCAACGACTAGCGCGACAGATACGCAGTATTTT
many | TRBJ1-6 | TRBV7-9 | NA | CASSLLGENSPLHF | TGTGCCAGCAGCCTTCTGGGAGAAAATTCACCCCTCCACTTT
many | TRBJ1-4 | TRBV5-4 | NA | CASSRGTTNEKLFF | TGTGCCAGCAGCAGAGGGACAACTAATGAAAAACTGTTTTTT
NA | TRBJ1-1 | TRBV5-1 | NA | CVTKGLASDTEAFF | TGCGTCACCAAGGGTTTGGCCTCGGACACTGAAGCTTTCTTT
many | TRBJ2-5 | TRBV10-3 | NA | CAISGGPEETQYF | TGTGCCATCAGCGGCGGACCCGAAGAGACCCAGTACTTC
many | TRBJ1-2 | TRBV6-5 | TRBD1 | CASTPKQGAFGGYTF | TGTGCCAGCACTCCGAAACAGGGGGCGTTCGGTGGCTACACCTTC
many | TRBJ2-3 | TRBV20-1 | TRBD2 | CSARAMGLAGGEDTQYF | TGCAGTGCTAGAGCAATGGGACTAGCGGGGGGGGAGGATACGCAGTATTTT
NA | TRBJ2-3 | TRBV27 | NA | CASSLSALDTQYF | TGTGCCAGCAGTTTATCGGCGCTGGATACGCAGTATTTT
many | TRBJ2-1 | TRBV4-1 | TRBD2 | CASTRASGGISYNEQFF | TGCGCCAGCACCAGGGCCTCGGGGGGGATCTCCTACAATGAGCAGTTCTTC
many | TRBJ2-1 | TRBV7-3 | TRBD2 | CASSPVTSGGAPVEQFF | TGTGCCAGCAGCCCAGTGACTAGCGGGGGGGCACCGGTTGAGCAGTTCTTC
many | TRBJ2-1 | TRBV5-1 | TRBD2 | CASSEGLAGYNEQFF | TGCGCCAGCAGCGAAGGACTAGCGGGGTACAATGAGCAGTTCTTC
many | TRBJ1-6 | TRBV9 | NA | CASSPDGVSSSPLNF | TGTGCCAGCAGCCCCGATGGGGTATCGAGTTCACCCCTCAACTTT